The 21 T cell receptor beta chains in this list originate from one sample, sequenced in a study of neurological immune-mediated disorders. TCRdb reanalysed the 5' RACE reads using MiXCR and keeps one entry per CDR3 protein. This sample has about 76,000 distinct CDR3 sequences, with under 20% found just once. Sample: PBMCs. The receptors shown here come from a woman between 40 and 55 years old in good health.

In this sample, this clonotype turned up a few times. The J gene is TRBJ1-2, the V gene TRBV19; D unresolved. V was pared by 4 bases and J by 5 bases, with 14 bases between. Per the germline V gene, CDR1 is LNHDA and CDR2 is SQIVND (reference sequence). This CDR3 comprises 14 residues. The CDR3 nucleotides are TGTGCCAGTAGTACCTTGGACGGCCCGTATGGCTACACCTTC. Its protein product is CASSTLDGPYGYTF.

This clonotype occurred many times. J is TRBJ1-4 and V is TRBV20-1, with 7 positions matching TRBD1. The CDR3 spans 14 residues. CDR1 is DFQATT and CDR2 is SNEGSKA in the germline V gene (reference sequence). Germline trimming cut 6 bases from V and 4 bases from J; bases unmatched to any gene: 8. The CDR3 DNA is TGCAGTGCCTTGCTTGGGACAGTTAATGAAAAACTGTTTTTT. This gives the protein CSALLGTVNEKLFF.

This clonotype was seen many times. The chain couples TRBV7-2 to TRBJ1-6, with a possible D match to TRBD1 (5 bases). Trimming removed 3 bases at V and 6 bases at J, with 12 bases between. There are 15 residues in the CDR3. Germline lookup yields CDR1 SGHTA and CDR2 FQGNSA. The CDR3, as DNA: TGTGCCAGCAGCTTTGGGGGGTACCTTAATTCACCCCTCCACTTT. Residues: CASSFGGYLNSPLHF.

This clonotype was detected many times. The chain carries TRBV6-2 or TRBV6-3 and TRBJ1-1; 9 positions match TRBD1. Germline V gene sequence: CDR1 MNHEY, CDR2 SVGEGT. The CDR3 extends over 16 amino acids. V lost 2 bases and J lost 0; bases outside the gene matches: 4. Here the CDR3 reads CASSYHRDRVNTEAFF. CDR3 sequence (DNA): TGTGCCAGCAGTTACCATCGGGACAGGGTGAACACTGAAGCTTTCTTT.

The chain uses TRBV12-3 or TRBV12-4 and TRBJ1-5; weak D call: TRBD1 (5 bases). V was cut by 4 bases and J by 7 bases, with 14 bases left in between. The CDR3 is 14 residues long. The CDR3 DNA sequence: TGTGCCAGCAGTTCCCAAGGACGGGGGCAGCCCCAGCATTTT. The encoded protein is CASSSQGRGQPQHF.

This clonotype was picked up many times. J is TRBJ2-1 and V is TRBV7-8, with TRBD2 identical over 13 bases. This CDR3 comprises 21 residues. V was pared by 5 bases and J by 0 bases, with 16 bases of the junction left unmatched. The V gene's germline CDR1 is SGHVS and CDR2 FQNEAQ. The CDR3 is CASSKGLAGSTYESSYNEQFF. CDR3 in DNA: TGTGCCAGCAGCAAGGGACTAGCGGGGTCAACTTATGAGAGCTCCTACAATGAGCAGTTCTTC. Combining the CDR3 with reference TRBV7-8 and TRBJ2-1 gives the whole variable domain GAGVSQSPRYKVAKRGQDVALRCDPISGHVSLFWYQQALGQGPEFLTYFQNEAQLDKSGLPSDRFFAERPEGSVSTLKIQRTQQEDSAVYLCASSKGLAGSTYESSYNEQFFGPGTRLTVL.

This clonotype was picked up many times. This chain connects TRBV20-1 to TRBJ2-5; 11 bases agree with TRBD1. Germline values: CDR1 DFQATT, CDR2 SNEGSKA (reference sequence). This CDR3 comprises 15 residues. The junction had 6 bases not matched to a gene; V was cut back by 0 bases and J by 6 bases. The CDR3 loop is CSARDLGQGAKTQYF. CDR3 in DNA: TGCAGTGCTAGAGATCTCGGACAGGGGGCGAAGACCCAGTACTTC.

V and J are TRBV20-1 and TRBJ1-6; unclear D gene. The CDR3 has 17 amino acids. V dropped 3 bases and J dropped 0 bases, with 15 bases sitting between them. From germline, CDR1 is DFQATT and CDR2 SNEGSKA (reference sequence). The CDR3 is CSARISGASSYNSPLHF. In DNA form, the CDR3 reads TGCAGTGCTAGGATATCAGGAGCGAGCTCCTATAATTCACCCCTCCACTTT.

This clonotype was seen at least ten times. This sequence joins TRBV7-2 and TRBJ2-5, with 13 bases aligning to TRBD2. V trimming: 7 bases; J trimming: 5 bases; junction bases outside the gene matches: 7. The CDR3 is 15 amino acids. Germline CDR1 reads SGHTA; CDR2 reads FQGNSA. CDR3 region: CASIPGLAGVETQYF. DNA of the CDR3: TGTGCCAGCATCCCCGGACTAGCGGGGGTGGAGACCCAGTACTTC.

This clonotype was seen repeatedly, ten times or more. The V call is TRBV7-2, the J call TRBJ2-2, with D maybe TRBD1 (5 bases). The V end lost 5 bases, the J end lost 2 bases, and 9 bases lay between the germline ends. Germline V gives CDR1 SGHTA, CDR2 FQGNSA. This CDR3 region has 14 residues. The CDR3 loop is CASSLTVNTGELFF. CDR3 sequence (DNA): TGTGCCAGCAGCCTGACAGTTAACACCGGGGAGCTGTTTTTT.

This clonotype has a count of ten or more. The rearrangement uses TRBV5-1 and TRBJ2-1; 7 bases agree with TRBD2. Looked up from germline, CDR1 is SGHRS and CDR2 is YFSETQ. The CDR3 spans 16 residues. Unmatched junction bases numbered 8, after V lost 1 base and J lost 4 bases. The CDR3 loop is CASSLMYGGTYNEQFF. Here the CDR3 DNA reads TGCGCCAGCAGCTTGATGTACGGGGGGACGTACAATGAGCAGTTCTTC.

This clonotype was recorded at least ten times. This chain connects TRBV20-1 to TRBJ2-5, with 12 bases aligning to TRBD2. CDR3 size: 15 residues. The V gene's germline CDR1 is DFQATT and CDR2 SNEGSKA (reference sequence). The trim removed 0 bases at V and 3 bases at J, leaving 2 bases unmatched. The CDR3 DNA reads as TGCAGTGCTAGAGACTGGACTAGCGGGGAAGAGACCCAGTACTTC. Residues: CSARDWTSGEETQYF.

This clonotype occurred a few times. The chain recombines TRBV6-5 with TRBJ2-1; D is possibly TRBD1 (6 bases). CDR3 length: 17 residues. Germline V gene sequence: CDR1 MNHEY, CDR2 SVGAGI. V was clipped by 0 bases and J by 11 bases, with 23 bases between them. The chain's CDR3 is CASSYSQGQARAKQQFF. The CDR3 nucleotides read TGTGCCAGCAGTTACTCCCAGGGGCAAGCACGGGCTAAACAGCAGTTCTTC.

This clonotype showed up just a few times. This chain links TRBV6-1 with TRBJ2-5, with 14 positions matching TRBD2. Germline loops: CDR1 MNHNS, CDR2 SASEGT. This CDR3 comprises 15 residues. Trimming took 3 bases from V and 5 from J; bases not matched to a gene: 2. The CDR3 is CASSEGLAGEETQYF. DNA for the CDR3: TGTGCCAGCAGTGAGGGACTAGCGGGGGAGGAGACCCAGTACTTC.

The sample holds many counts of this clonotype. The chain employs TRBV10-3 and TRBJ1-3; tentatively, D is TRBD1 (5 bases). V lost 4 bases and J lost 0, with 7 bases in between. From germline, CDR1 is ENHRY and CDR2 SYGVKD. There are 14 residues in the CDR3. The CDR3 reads CAISGQNSGNTIYF. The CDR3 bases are TGTGCCATCAGTGGACAGAACTCTGGAAACACCATATATTTT.

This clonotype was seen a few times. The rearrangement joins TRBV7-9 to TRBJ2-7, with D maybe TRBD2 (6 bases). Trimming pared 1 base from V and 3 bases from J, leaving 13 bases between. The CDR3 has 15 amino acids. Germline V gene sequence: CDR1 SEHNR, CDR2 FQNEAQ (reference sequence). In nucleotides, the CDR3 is TGTGCCAGCAGCTTAGATTACGGGAGAAACTACGAGCAGTACTTC. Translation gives CASSLDYGRNYEQYF. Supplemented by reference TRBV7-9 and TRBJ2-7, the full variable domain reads DTGVSQNPRHKITKRGQNVTFRCDPISEHNRLYWYRQTLGQGPEFLTYFQNEAQLEKSRLLSDRFSAERPKGSFSTLEIQRTEQGDSAMYLCASSLDYGRNYEQYFGPGTRLTVT.

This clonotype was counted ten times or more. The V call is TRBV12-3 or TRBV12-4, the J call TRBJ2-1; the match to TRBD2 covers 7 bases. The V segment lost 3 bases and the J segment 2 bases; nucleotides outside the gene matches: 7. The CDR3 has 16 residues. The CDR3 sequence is CASSFGGWGTYNEQFF. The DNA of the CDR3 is TGTGCCAGCAGTTTCGGGGGGTGGGGGACCTACAATGAGCAGTTCTTC.

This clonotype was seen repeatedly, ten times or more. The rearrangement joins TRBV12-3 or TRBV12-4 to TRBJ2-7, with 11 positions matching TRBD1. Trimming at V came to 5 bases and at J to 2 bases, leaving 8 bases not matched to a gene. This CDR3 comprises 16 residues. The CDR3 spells CASSPPPGQGAYEQYF. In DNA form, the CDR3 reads TGTGCCAGCAGTCCCCCCCCGGGACAGGGGGCCTACGAGCAGTACTTC.

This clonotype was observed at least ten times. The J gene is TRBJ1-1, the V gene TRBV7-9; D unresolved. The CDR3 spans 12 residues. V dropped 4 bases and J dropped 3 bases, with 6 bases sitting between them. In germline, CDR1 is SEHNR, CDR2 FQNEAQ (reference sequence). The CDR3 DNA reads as TGTGCCAGCAGCTCGTATGACACTGAAGCTTTCTTT. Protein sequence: CASSSYDTEAFF. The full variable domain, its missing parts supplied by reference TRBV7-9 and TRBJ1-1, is DTGVSQNPRHKITKRGQNVTFRCDPISEHNRLYWYRQTLGQGPEFLTYFQNEAQLEKSRLLSDRFSAERPKGSFSTLEIQRTEQGDSAMYLCASSSYDTEAFFGQGTRLTVV.

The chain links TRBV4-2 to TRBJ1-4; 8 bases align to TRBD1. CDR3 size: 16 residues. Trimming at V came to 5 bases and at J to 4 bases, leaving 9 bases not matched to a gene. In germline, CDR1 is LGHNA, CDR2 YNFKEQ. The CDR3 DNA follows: TGTGCCAGCAGCGTCCGTCCAGGGGGCCTTAATGAAAAACTGTTTTTT. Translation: CASSVRPGGLNEKLFF.

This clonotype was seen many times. For the CDR3, the DNA is TGCAGTGCCACCACATACCGGGCAGGGGTGGATCAGCCCCAGCATTTT. It codes for CSATTYRAGVDQPQHF. The chain combines TRBV20-1 with TRBJ1-5; D might be TRBD1 (6 bases). The CDR3 spans 16 residues. Trimming removed 6 bases at V and 5 bases at J, with 23 bases between. Germline CDR1 DFQATT, CDR2 SNEGSKA (reference sequence).